These 31 T cell receptor beta chains share one sample of origin, sequenced in a study of blood T cell repertoires in COVID-19. Clones were read by immunoSEQ multiplex PCR, and TCRdb kept only the in-frame ones, dropping some. The repertoire has 300,000 to 450,000 clones, 70% to 90% of them found once; the top ten carry under 3%. The sequenced sample consisted of peripheral blood. These TCRs come from a woman aged 55-69 years with COVID-19, enrolled during active disease.

The chain recombines TRBV19 with TRBJ2-7, with 7 bases lining up with TRBD1. Germline CDR1 reads LNHDA; CDR2 reads SQIVND (reference sequence). Trimming took 6 bases from V and 4 from J; bases not matched to a gene: 15. The CDR3 runs to 16 residues. This chain's CDR3 is CASSLGSTGPPYEQYF. In DNA form, the CDR3 reads TGTGCCAGTAGCCTTGGATCGACAGGGCCTCCTTACGAGCAGTACTTC.

The chain combines TRBV29-1 with TRBJ1-1; D call uncertain. The CDR3 is 11 residues long. Germline lookup yields CDR1 SQVTM and CDR2 ANQGSEA. V was trimmed by 4 bases and J by 4 bases, leaving 7 bases between them. The CDR3 reads CSVAEGTEAFF. Written as DNA, the CDR3 is TGCAGCGTTGCGGAGGGCACTGAAGCTTTCTTT.

This chain links TRBV2 with TRBJ1-5; TRBD1 might be the D (5 bases). The CDR3 runs 15 residues. Germline V CDR1 and CDR2: SNHLY, FYNNEI. Trimming took 7 bases from V and 0 from J, leaving 13 bases between them. CDR3 amino acids: CASKLDSYSNQPQHF. In nucleotides, the CDR3 is TGTGCCAGCAAACTTGACAGTTATAGCAATCAGCCCCAGCATTTT.

This clone was seen a few times. V and J are TRBV18 and TRBJ1-6; D gene unclear. Looked up from germline, CDR1 is KGHSH and CDR2 is LQKENI. The CDR3 covers 13 residues. Trimming pared 6 bases from V and 8 bases from J, leaving 11 bases between. CDR3 residues: CASSQTADSPLHF. CDR3 bases: TGTGCCAGCTCGCAAACGGCGGATTCACCCCTCCACTTT.

The V and J genes are TRBV7-3 and TRBJ2-2; D perhaps matches TRBD2 (7 bases). CDR1 SGHTA and CDR2 FQGTGA come from the germline V gene. This CDR3 is 18 amino acids long. Trimming cost V 3 bases and J 6 bases, with 23 bases left between them. The CDR3 here is CASSFLPSSQGRAGELFF. The DNA of the CDR3 is TGTGCCAGCAGCTTCCTCCCCTCTAGTCAGGGGAGGGCCGGGGAGCTGTTTTTT.

The chain is built from TRBV25-1 and TRBJ2-3; 10 nucleotides line up with TRBD2. V shed 3 bases, J shed 4 bases, and the junction held 4 bases outside the gene matches. The germline V gene encodes CDR1 MGHDK and CDR2 SYGVNS. The CDR3 has 15 residues. The CDR3 DNA is TGTGCCAGCAGTGACCAGCGGGGGGGCGCAGATACGCAGTATTTT. The encoded protein is CASSDQRGGADTQYF.

The J gene is TRBJ2-1, the V gene TRBV19; 9 bases are a match to TRBD2. Germline values: CDR1 LNHDA, CDR2 SQIVND (reference sequence). This CDR3 has 16 residues. J was trimmed by 2 bases and V by 7 bases; bases with no gene match: 9. The CDR3, as DNA: TGTGCCAGTACCCCCTGGAGCGGGGGGACCTACAATGAGCAGTTCTTC. It is translated as CASTPWSGGTYNEQFF.

This clone was counted once. The V and J genes are TRBV5-4 and TRBJ2-1; TRBD1 matches 7 bases. With 0 bases clipped from V and 7 bases from J, the junction kept 4 bases outside the gene matches. CDR3 length equals 14 residues. Germline V lookup: CDR1 SGHNT, CDR2 YYREEE (reference sequence). For the CDR3, the DNA is TGTGCCAGCAGCTTGGCACAGGGGACGAATGAGCAGTTCTTC. This gives the protein CASSLAQGTNEQFF. Supplemented by reference TRBV5-4 and TRBJ2-1, the full variable domain reads ETGVTQSPTHLIKTRGQQVTLRCSSQSGHNTVSWYQQALGQGPQFIFQYYREEENGRGNFPPRFSGLQFPNYSSELNVNALELDDSALYLCASSLAQGTNEQFFGPGTRLTVL.

The chain links TRBV28 to TRBJ2-6; the D gene is possibly TRBD2 (5 bases). Trimming stripped 6 bases from V and 2 bases from J, with 8 bases between. The germline V gene encodes CDR1 MDHEN and CDR2 SYDVKM. The CDR3 is 14 residues long. The CDR3 reads CASSPGAGANVLTF. As DNA, the CDR3 is TGTGCCAGCAGCCCCGGGGCTGGGGCCAACGTCCTGACTTTC.

The chain uses TRBV9 and TRBJ1-1, with D perhaps matching TRBD1 (5 bases). The CDR3 is made up of 13 amino acids. The germline V gene has CDR1 SGDLS and CDR2 YYNGEE. Trimming removed 4 bases from V and 7 bases from J, with 14 bases in between. The CDR3 coding sequence is TGTGCCAGCAGCCAGCATGGGGGAGGTGAAGCTTTCTTT. Its translation: CASSQHGGGEAFF.

The rearrangement joins TRBV18 to TRBJ1-2; a possible D gene is TRBD1 (5 bases). This CDR3 contains 13 residues. The germline V gene has CDR1 KGHSH and CDR2 LQKENI. The V gene lost 2 bases and the J gene lost 8 bases, with 12 bases spanning the gap. The CDR3 nucleotides are TGTGCCAGCTCACCAGTGCCCCAGGGCGGCTACACCTTC. Translating gives CASSPVPQGGYTF.

This chain joins TRBV3-1 (or the pseudogene TRBV3-2) and TRBJ1-1; D is ambiguous. From germline, CDR1 is LGHDT and CDR2 YNNKEL (reference sequence). With 1 base removed from V and 6 bases from J, the gap between germline ends came to 9 bases. The CDR3 has 13 amino acids. The CDR3 is CASSQVAGAEAFF. In nucleotides, the CDR3 is TGTGCCAGCAGCCAAGTAGCGGGAGCTGAAGCTTTCTTT.

This clone was seen a few times. Here the CDR3 DNA reads TGTGCCAGCAGCGCTGACAGGACGGAAACAGATACGCAGTATTTT. It encodes CASSADRTETDTQYF. The chain is built from TRBV9 and TRBJ2-3; possible D gene TRBD1, 6 bases. The V gene's germline CDR1 is SGDLS and CDR2 YYNGEE. The CDR3 extends over 15 amino acids. Trimming cost V 3 bases and J 3 bases, with 14 bases left between them.

V is TRBV19 and J is TRBJ1-1; D is uncertain. The length of the CDR3 is 16 residues. Germline V gene data show CDR1 as LNHDA and CDR2 as SQIVND (reference sequence). Trimming left V 4 bases short and J 0 bases short, with 15 bases between. The CDR3: CASSRGLGGMNTEAFF. The CDR3 DNA reads TGTGCCAGTAGTAGAGGTTTGGGAGGGATGAACACTGAAGCTTTCTTT.

V usage is TRBV19 and J usage is TRBJ2-1; 11 bases fit TRBD2. The CDR3 runs to 17 residues. V trimming: 4 bases; J trimming: 7 bases; junction bases outside the gene matches: 12. The germline CDR1 and CDR2 sequences are LNHDA and SQIVND (reference sequence). The CDR3: CASSRELVAGGTNEQFF. CDR3 coding DNA: TGTGCCAGTAGTAGGGAGTTGGTAGCGGGGGGGACGAATGAGCAGTTCTTC.

This sequence joins TRBV6-5 and TRBJ1-5, with D possibly being TRBD1 (5 bases). Germline V gene data show CDR1 as MNHEY and CDR2 as SVGAGI. The CDR3 consists of 14 residues. V was shortened by 3 bases and J by 7 bases, with 13 bases between the two germline ends. Here the CDR3 reads CASSYSQDRQPQHF. In DNA form, the CDR3 reads TGTGCCAGCAGTTATTCACAGGATCGCCAGCCCCAGCATTTT.

V gene TRBV24-1 combines with J gene TRBJ2-7; TRBD1 matches 9 bases. The germline V gene has CDR1 KGHDR and CDR2 SFDVKD. The CDR3 loop spans 17 amino acids. The V and J ends lost 1 base and 0 bases, in that order; junction bases with no gene match: 6. This CDR3 is CATSDLIGDRDSYEQYF. The CDR3 nucleotides are TGTGCCACCAGTGATTTAATAGGGGACAGGGACTCCTACGAGCAGTACTTC.

The rearrangement uses TRBV3-1 (or the pseudogene TRBV3-2) and TRBJ1-2; D call uncertain. Germline V CDR1 and CDR2: LGHDT, YNNKEL (reference sequence). V lost 4 bases and J 0 bases, leaving 6 bases between the germline ends. This CDR3 comprises 13 residues. The CDR3 DNA follows: TGTGCCAGCAGCCGGGCCACTAACTATGGCTACACCTTC. It specifies CASSRATNYGYTF.

This rearrangement joins TRBV18 to TRBJ1-3; a weak D match, TRBD1 (6 bases). The ends were cut back, 3 bases at V and 2 bases at J, with 11 bases in the middle. Germline lookup yields CDR1 KGHSH and CDR2 LQKENI. This CDR3 is 15 amino acids long. This CDR3 reads CASSPDRPPGNTIYF. In DNA, the CDR3 is TGTGCCAGCTCACCTGACAGGCCCCCTGGAAACACCATATATTTT.

The chain employs TRBV3-1 (or the pseudogene TRBV3-2) and TRBJ1-2; D might be TRBD1 (6 bases). The CDR3 is 14 residues long. Looked up from germline, CDR1 is LGHDT and CDR2 is YNNKEL (reference sequence). The V end was cut by 9 bases, the J end by 2 bases, with 16 bases between. The CDR3 is CARDYRDINYGYTF. In nucleotides, the CDR3 is TGTGCCAGAGACTACAGGGATATAAACTATGGCTACACCTTC.

The V call is TRBV5-4, the J call TRBJ2-7; 7 bases line up with TRBD1. CDR1 is SGHNT and CDR2 is YYREEE in the germline V gene (reference sequence). The CDR3 has 13 amino acids. V was pared by 4 bases and J by 3 bases, with 4 bases of the junction left unmatched. The CDR3 is CASSLGQFYEQYF. The CDR3, as DNA: TGTGCCAGCAGCCTGGGACAGTTCTACGAGCAGTACTTC.

The chain joins TRBV6-5 to TRBJ1-2, with D perhaps TRBD1 (5 bases). V dropped 6 bases and J dropped 7 bases, with 15 bases sitting between them. In germline, CDR1 is MNHEY, CDR2 SVGAGI. CDR3 length: 13 residues. The CDR3 DNA reads as TGTGCCAGCAGCAGGGAGGGGAAGGGTGGCTACACCTTC. Translation: CASSREGKGGYTF.

The chain combines TRBV2 with TRBJ2-7, with TRBD2 matching over 9 bases. The CDR3 runs 15 residues. With V trimmed by 6 bases and J by 1 base, 7 bases remained unmatched. Looked up from germline, CDR1 is SNHLY and CDR2 is FYNNEI. The CDR3 DNA sequence: TGTGCCAGCAGACTGAGCGGGGGGCCTTCCTACGAGCAGTACTTC. Its translation: CASRLSGGPSYEQYF. Full variable domain (rest looked up from reference TRBV2 and TRBJ2-7): EPEVTQTPSHQVTQMGQEVILRCVPISNHLYFYWYRQILGQKVEFLVSFYNNEISEKSEIFDDQFSVERPDGSNFTLKIRSTKLEDSAMYFCASRLSGGPSYEQYFGPGTRLTVT.

This clone occurred a few times. V gene TRBV27 combines with J gene TRBJ1-2, with D possibly TRBD1 on 6 matching bases. Germline V gene lookup returns CDR1 MNHEY and CDR2 SMNVEV (reference sequence). Trimming pared 6 bases from V and 7 bases from J, leaving 21 bases between. This CDR3 contains 15 residues. The CDR3 reads CASRVGQTVAGGYTF. The DNA for the CDR3 is TGTGCCAGCAGGGTTGGACAGACGGTGGCCGGTGGCTACACCTTC.

This clone was counted only a few times. The V gene is TRBV6-5, the J gene TRBJ2-7, with a tentative D call TRBD2 (5 bases). Trimming pared 5 bases from V and 4 bases from J, leaving 9 bases between. Per germline, CDR1 MNHEY and CDR2 SVGAGI. This CDR3 has 12 residues. In DNA form, the CDR3 reads TGTGCCAGCAGTACCCCGGGGTACGAGCAGTACTTC. Protein: CASSTPGYEQYF.

This chain uses TRBV30 with TRBJ1-6; D unclear. The CDR3 covers 13 residues. From germline, CDR1 is GTSNPN and CDR2 SVGIG (reference sequence). V lost 4 bases to trimming and J lost 9 bases, with 13 bases between them. The CDR3: CAWTSERVSPLHF. CDR3 coding DNA: TGTGCCTGGACTTCGGAACGGGTTTCACCCCTCCACTTT.

This chain links TRBV18 with TRBJ1-5, with D unclear. CDR1 is KGHSH and CDR2 is LQKENI in the germline V gene. The CDR3 length is 16 residues. Trimming left V 4 bases short and J 0 bases short, with 13 bases between. In nucleotides, the CDR3 is TGTGCCAGCTCACGCTCAGGCCCGAATAGCAATCAGCCCCAGCATTTT. Translating it yields CASSRSGPNSNQPQHF. Filled out from reference TRBV18 and TRBJ1-5, the complete variable domain reads NAGVMQNPRHLVRRRGQEARLRCSPMKGHSHVYWYRQLPEEGLKFMVYLQKENIIDESGMPKERFSAEFPKEGPSILRIQQVVRGDSAAYFCASSRSGPNSNQPQHFGDGTRLSIL.

The rearrangement links TRBV12-3 or TRBV12-4 to TRBJ1-2; D not resolved. The V end was cut by 3 bases, the J end by 9 bases, with 11 bases between. This CDR3 is built from 12 residues. The CDR3 sequence: CASSLAGRSYTF. The CDR3 bases are TGTGCCAGCAGTTTGGCAGGAAGGAGCTACACCTTC.

This chain joins TRBV13 and TRBJ1-3; D possibly corresponds to TRBD1 (5 bases). The V end lost 2 bases, the J end lost 1 base, and 6 bases lay between the germline ends. Germline-derived CDR1 and CDR2 are PRHDT and FYEKMQ (reference sequence). This CDR3 has 14 amino acids. The DNA of the CDR3 is TGTGCCAGCAGCTTACAGGGTTCTGGAAACACCATATATTTT. Its protein product is CASSLQGSGNTIYF.

The chain joins TRBV9 to TRBJ2-7; 10 bases map to TRBD2. V gave up 4 bases and J gave up 0 bases; unmatched junction bases: 7. Germline CDR1 reads SGDLS; CDR2 reads YYNGEE. The CDR3 is 16 amino acids. The CDR3 here is CASSKSASGGSYEQYF. The CDR3, as DNA: TGTGCCAGCAGCAAAAGCGCTAGCGGGGGCTCCTACGAGCAGTACTTC.

This sequence joins TRBV12-3 or TRBV12-4 and TRBJ2-3; the D gene is possibly TRBD1 (6 bases). Trimming pared 6 bases from V and 7 bases from J, leaving 11 bases between. CDR3 length equals 12 residues. DNA of the CDR3: TGTGCCAGCAGGTTACAGGGAAATACGCAGTATTTT. Its translation: CASRLQGNTQYF.